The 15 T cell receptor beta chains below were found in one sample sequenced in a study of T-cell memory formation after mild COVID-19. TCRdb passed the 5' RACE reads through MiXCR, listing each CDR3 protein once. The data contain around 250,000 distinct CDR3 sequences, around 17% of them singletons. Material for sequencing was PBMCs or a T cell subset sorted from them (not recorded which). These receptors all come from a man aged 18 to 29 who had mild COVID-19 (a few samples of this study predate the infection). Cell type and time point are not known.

As DNA, the CDR3 is TGTGCCATCCGTCAGGGTACGAACTACGAGCAGTACGTC. Protein sequence: CAIRQGTNYEQYV. V gene TRBV12-3 or TRBV12-4 combines with J gene TRBJ2-7; D is perhaps TRBD1 (5 bases). CDR3 length: 13 residues. V was shortened by 10 bases and J by 3 bases, with 16 bases between the two germline ends.

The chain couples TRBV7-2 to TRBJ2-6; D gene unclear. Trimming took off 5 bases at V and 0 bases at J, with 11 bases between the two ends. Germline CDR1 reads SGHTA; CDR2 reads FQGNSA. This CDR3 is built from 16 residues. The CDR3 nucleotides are TGTGCCAGCAGCATAAGGTGGGGCTCTGGGGCCAACGTCCTGACTTTC. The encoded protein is CASSIRWGSGANVLTF.

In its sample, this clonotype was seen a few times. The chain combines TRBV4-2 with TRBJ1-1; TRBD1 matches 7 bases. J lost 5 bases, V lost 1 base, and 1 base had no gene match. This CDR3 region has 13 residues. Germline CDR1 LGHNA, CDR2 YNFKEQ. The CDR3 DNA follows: TGTGCCAGCAGCCAAGGGACAGGAACTGAAGCTTTCTTT. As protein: CASSQGTGTEAFF.

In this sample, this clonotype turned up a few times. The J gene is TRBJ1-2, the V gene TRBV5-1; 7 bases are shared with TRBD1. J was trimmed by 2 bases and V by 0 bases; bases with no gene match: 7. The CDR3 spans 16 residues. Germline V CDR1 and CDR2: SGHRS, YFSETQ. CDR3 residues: CASSLGTGQDNYGYTF. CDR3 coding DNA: TGCGCCAGCAGCTTGGGTACCGGACAGGACAACTATGGCTACACCTTC.

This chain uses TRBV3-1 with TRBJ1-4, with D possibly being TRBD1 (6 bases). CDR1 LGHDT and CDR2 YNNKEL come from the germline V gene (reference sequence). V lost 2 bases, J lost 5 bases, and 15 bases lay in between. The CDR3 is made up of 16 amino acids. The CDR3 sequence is CASSQLETGLNEKLFF. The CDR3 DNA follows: TGTGCCAGCAGCCAATTGGAGACAGGACTAAATGAAAAACTGTTTTTT.

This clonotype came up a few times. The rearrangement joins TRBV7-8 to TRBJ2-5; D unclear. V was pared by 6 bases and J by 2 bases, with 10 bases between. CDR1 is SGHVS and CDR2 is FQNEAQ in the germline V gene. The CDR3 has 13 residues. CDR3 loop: CASRMLSQETQYF. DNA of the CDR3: TGTGCCAGCAGGATGCTTTCGCAAGAGACCCAGTACTTC. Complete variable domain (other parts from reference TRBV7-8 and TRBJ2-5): GAGVSQSPRYKVAKRGQDVALRCDPISGHVSLFWYQQALGQGPEFLTYFQNEAQLDKSGLPSDRFFAERPEGSVSTLKIQRTQQEDSAVYLCASRMLSQETQYFGPGTRLLVL.

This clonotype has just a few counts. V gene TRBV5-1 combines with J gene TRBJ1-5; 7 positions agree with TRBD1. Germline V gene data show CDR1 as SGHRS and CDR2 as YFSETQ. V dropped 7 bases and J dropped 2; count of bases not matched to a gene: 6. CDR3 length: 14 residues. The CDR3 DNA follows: TGCGCCAGCCGACAGGGATCGGGCAATCAGCCCCAGCATTTT. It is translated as CASRQGSGNQPQHF.

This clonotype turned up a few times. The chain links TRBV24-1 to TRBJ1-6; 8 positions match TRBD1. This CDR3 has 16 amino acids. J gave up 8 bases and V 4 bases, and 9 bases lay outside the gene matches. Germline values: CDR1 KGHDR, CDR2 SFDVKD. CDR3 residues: CATSDSRDRWDSPLHF. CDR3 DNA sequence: TGTGCCACCAGTGACTCGCGGGACAGGTGGGATTCACCCCTCCACTTT.

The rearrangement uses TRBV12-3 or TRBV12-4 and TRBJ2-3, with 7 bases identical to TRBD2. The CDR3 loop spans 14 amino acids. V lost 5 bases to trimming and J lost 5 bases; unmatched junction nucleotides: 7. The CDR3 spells CASSPRDYGDTQYF. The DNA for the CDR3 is TGTGCCAGCAGTCCCCGGGACTATGGAGATACGCAGTATTTT.

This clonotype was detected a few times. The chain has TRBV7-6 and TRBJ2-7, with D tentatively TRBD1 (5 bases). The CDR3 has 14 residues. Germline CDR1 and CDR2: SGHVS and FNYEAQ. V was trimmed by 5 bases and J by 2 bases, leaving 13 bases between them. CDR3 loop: CASSQNRRPYEQYF. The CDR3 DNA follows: TGTGCCAGCAGCCAAAACAGGCGACCCTACGAGCAGTACTTC.

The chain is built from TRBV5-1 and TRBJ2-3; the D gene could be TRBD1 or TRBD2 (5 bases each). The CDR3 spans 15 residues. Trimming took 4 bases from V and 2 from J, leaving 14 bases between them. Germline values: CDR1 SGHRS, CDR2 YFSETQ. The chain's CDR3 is CASSPGNRITDTQYF. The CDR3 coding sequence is TGCGCCAGCAGCCCGGGAAACAGGATCACAGATACGCAGTATTTT. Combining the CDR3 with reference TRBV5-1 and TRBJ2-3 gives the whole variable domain KAGVTQTPRYLIKTRGQQVTLSCSPISGHRSVSWYQQTPGQGLQFLFEYFSETQRNKGNFPGRFSGRQFSNSRSEMNVSTLELGDSALYLCASSPGNRITDTQYFGPGTRLTVL.

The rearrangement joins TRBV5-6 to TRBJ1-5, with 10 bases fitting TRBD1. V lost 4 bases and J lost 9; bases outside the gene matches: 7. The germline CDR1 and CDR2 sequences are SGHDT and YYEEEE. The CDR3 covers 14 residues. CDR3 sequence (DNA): TGTGCCAGCAGCGACCGGGACAGGGGCCCGCCCCAGCATTTT. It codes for CASSDRDRGPPQHF.

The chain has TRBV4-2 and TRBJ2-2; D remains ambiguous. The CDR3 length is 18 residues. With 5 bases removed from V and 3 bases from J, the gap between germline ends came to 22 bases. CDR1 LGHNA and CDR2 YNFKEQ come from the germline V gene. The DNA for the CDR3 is TGTGCCAGCAGCGGTAAACAGTCTTCTCGAACGGACACCGGGGAGCTGTTTTTT. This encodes CASSGKQSSRTDTGELFF.

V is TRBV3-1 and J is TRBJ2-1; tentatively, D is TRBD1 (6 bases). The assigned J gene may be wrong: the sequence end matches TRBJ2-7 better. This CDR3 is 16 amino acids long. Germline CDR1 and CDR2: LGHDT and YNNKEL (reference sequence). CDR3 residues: CASSPRFGARDNEQYF. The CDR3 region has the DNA TGTGCCAGCAGCCCCCGGTTCGGGGCTAGGGACAATGAGCAGTACTTC.

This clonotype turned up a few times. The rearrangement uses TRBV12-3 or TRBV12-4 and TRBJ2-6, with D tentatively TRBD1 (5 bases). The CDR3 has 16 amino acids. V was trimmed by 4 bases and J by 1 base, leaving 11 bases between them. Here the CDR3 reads CASSWQGGSGANVLTF. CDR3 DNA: TGTGCCAGCAGTTGGCAGGGTGGGTCTGGGGCCAACGTCCTGACTTTC.